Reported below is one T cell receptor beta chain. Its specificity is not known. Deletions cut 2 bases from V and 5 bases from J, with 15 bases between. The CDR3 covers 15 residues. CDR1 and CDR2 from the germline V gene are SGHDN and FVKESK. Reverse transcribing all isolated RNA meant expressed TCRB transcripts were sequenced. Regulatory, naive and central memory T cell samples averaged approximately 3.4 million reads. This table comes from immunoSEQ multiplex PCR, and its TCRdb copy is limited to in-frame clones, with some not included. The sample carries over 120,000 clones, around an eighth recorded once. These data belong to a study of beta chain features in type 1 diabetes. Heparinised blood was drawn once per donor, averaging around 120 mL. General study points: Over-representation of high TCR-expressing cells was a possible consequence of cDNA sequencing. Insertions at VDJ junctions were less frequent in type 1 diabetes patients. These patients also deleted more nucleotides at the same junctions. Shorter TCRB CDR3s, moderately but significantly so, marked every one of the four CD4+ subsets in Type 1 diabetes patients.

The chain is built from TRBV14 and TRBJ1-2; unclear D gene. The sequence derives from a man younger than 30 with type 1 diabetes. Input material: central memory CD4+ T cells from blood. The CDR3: CASSQIDLGRYGYTF. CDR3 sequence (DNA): TGTGCCAGCAGCCAAATCGATTTAGGGAGATATGGCTACACCTTC.